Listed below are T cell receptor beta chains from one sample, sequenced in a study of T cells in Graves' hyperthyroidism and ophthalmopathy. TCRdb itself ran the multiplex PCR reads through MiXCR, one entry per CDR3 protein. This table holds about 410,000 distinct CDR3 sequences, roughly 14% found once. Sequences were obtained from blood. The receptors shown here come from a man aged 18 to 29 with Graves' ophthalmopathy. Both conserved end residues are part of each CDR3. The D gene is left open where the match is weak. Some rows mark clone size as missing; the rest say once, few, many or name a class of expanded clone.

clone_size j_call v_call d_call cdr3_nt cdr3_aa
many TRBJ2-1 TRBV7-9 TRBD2 TGTGCCAGCAGCTCCACGGGGGGTTCAAGCTCCTACAATGAGCAGTTCTTC CASSSTGGSSSYNEQFF
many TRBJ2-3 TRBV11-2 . TGTGCCAGCAGCTTAGCGGGCGGAGAGGACACAGATACGCAGTATTTT CASSLAGGEDTDTQYF
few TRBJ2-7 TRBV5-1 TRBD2 TGCGCCAGCAGCTTGACTAGCGGGAGGGCTTTTGAGCAGTACTTC CASSLTSGRAFEQYF
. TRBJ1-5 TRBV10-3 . TGTGCCATCAGCGAGGGCAATCAGCCCCAGCATTTT CAISEGNQPQHF
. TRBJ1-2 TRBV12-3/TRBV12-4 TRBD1 TGTGCCAGCAGTCCCGGGACAGTTGGCCGGAACTATGGCTACACCTTC CASSPGTVGRNYGYTF
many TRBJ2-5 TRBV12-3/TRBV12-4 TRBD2 TGTGCCAGCAGTTTGGTGCAGCGGGGGGCCCAAGAGACCCAGTACTTC CASSLVQRGAQETQYF
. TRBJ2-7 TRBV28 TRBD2 TGTGCCAGCACAACCGGGGGGGGGGGTCCGGCGGGCGAGCAGTACTTC CASTTGGGGPAGEQYF
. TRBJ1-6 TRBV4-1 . TGCGCCAGCAGCCAAGACGCCCCCACGGTCATCGATTCACCCCTCCACTTT CASSQDAPTVIDSPLHF
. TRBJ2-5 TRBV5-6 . TGTGCCAGCAGCAACCTAGTACAAGAGACCCAGTACTTC CASSNLVQETQYF
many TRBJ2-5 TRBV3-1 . TGTGCCAGCCTGGGAGGAGGGGAAGAGACCCAGTACTTC CASLGGGEETQYF
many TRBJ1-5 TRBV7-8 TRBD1 TGTGCCAGCAGCGGGACAGCCAGCAATCAGCCCCAGCATTTT CASSGTASNQPQHF
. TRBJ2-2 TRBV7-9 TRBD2 TGTGCCAGCAGCCCCCCCGCGGGGGGGCCTACCGGGGAGCTGTTTTTT CASSPPAGGPTGELFF
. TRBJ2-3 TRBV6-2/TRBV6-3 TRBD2 TGTGCCAGCAGTTGGGGGGGGGTGCGCACAGATACGCAGTATTTT CASSWGGVRTDTQYF
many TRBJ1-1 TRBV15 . TGTGCCACCAGCAGAGCCCTGAACACTGAAGCTTTCTTT CATSRALNTEAFF
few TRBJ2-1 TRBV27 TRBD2 TGTGCCAGCAGTTTATCGCTAGCGGGAGGGCCGGGTGAGCAGTTCTTC CASSLSLAGGPGEQFF
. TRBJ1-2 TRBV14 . TGTGCCAGCAGCCCTGGCGGACCAAAACATTATGGCTACACCTTC CASSPGGPKHYGYTF
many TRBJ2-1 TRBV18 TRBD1 TGTGCCAGCTCACGTCGGACAGGGAGCTACAATGAGCAGTTCTTC CASSRRTGSYNEQFF
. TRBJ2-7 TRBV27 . TGTGCCAGCAGTTTATTCGGGGTGACTTATGAGCAGTACTTC CASSLFGVTYEQYF
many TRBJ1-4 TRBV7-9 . TGTGCCAGCAGCTTCGACCCCCTGGCAGGCGTTAATGAAAAACTGTTTTTT CASSFDPLAGVNEKLFF
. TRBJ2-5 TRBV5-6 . TGTGCCAGCAGCTTGGTCGGGGTCCCGGGAGAGACCCAGTACTTC CASSLVGVPGETQYF
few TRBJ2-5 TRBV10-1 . TGCGCCAGCAGTGAAAACCAAGAGACCCAGTACTTC CASSENQETQYF
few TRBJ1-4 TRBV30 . TGTGCCTGGAGTGTAACGGGGTCTGTGTCTGAAAAACTGTTTTTT CAWSVTGSVSEKLFF